This T cell receptor beta chain was recorded in a study of regulatory T cells in long-lasting Graves disease. iRepertoire HTBI primers and Arm-PCR of CDR3 regions built TCR beta libraries. Via MiXCR, TCRdb re-called the multiplex PCR reads, giving one row per CDR3 protein. Found here are about 500,000 distinct CDR3 sequences, about a sixth of them singletons; the top ten hold 12%. There are a few counts of this clonotype. Its antigen is unknown. This CDR3 comprises 12 residues. Trimming removed 6 bases at V and 3 bases at J, with 9 bases between. CDR1 DFQATT and CDR2 SNEGSKA come from the germline V gene (reference sequence). Time point specified: newly diagnosed GD, antithyroid drugs for less than 3 months. RNA isolated from PBMCs was used to make the TCR library. In this cohort, patients came from an endocrinology department located in Xi'an, China. Overall study findings and caveats: Persistent disease exhibited a predilection for TRBV28, TRBJ1-2 and TRBJ2-5.

This sample also appeared in a second study, on T cells in Graves' hyperthyroidism and ophthalmopathy. That study adds: The HTBI primer set was used in a first-round RT-PCR of the TCR CDR3. Progression to ophthalmopathy was predicted a median of roughly 6.8 months early.

The chain employs TRBV20-1 and TRBJ1-3, with D unclear. This clonotype originated in a man aged 35-49 years with Graves disease. Here the sequenced sample was peripheral blood mononuclear cells (PBMCs), taken at new diagnosis, from a patient treated with antithyroid drugs. The CDR3 DNA is TGCAGTGCCCCCCCCGATGGAAACACCATATATTTT. Translation: CSAPPDGNTIYF.